Below are 24 T cell receptor beta chains sequenced from a single sample in a study of T cell responses to AZD1222 COVID-19 vaccine. TCRdb's copy holds only in-frame clones and misses some; the assay was immunoSEQ multiplex PCR. The table has some 96,000 clones, about nine tenths seen once. This material consisted of peripheral blood, taken on day 0 of AZD1222 vaccination. These receptors all stem from an adult in good health.

The chain is built from TRBV6-6 and TRBJ1-1, with a possible D match to TRBD1 (5 bases). CDR3 size: 15 residues. Germline V gene sequence: CDR1 MNHNY, CDR2 SVGAGI (reference sequence). With 10 bases removed from V and 4 bases from J, the gap between germline ends came to 22 bases. CDR3 sequence: CATTKGPGHSTEAFF. CDR3 in DNA: TGTGCCACGACAAAGGGTCCAGGGCATAGCACTGAAGCTTTCTTT.

The V gene is TRBV19, the J gene TRBJ1-1, with a weak D call TRBD1 (6 bases). Trimming removed 5 bases at V and 8 bases at J, with 18 bases between. Germline values: CDR1 LNHDA, CDR2 SQIVND (reference sequence). The CDR3 sequence is 14 residues long. The CDR3 DNA sequence: TGTGCCAGTAGTTTTGGTGGTGGGGACATCGAAGCTTTCTTT. Translated: CASSFGGGDIEAFF. Full variable domain (remainder filled in from reference TRBV19 and TRBJ1-1): DGGITQSPKYLFRKEGQNVTLSCEQNLNHDAMYWYRQDPGQGLRLIYYSQIVNDFQKGDIAEGYSVSREKKESFPLTVTSAQKNPTAFYLCASSFGGGDIEAFFGQGTRLTVV.

V is TRBV5-1 and J is TRBJ2-6, with 13 bases fitting TRBD2. J gave up 0 bases and V 3 bases, and 9 bases lay outside the gene matches. Germline V CDR1 and CDR2: SGHRS, YFSETQ. This CDR3 has 20 amino acids. The CDR3 coding sequence is TGCGCCAGCAGCTCCGGACTAGCGGGAGAGTCTCGCTCTGGGGCCAACGTCCTGACTTTC. This codes for CASSSGLAGESRSGANVLTF.

The V gene is TRBV27, the J gene TRBJ1-2; the match to TRBD1 covers 10 bases. There are 16 residues in the CDR3. The junction had 10 bases not matched to a gene; V was cut back by 4 bases and J by 5 bases. In germline, CDR1 is MNHEY, CDR2 SMNVEV (reference sequence). DNA of the CDR3: TGTGCCAGCAGTTCTCGACAGGGGGCTAATTTATATGGCTACACCTTC. Protein: CASSSRQGANLYGYTF.

The rearrangement uses TRBV11-2 and TRBJ1-5, with unresolved D. Deletions cut 2 bases from V and 7 bases from J, with 9 bases between. The CDR3 is 13 amino acids. Germline CDR1 is SGHAT and CDR2 is FQNNGV. CDR3 in amino acids: CASSLSLWQPQHF. Here the CDR3 DNA reads TGTGCCAGCAGCTTAAGTCTGTGGCAGCCCCAGCATTTT.

This clone was counted only a few times. The gene calls are TRBV7-2 and TRBJ1-2; 12 bases agree with TRBD1. The germline gives CDR1 SGHTA, CDR2 FQGNSA. The CDR3 sequence is 14 residues long. Trimming took 4 bases from V and 10 from J; bases not matched to a gene: 7. In nucleotides, the CDR3 is TGTGCCAGCAGCTCCTCCGGGACAGGGGGCGTCTACACCTTC. Translating it yields CASSSSGTGGVYTF.

This chain connects TRBV2 to TRBJ2-7; 10 positions match TRBD2. The CDR3 is 14 amino acids. Germline loops: CDR1 SNHLY, CDR2 FYNNEI. Trimming took 7 bases from V and 5 from J; bases not matched to a gene: 8. The DNA for the CDR3 is TGTGCCAGCATAAAGGGACTAGCGATAAACGAGCAGTACTTC. The encoded protein is CASIKGLAINEQYF.

The chain has TRBV19 and TRBJ1-3; D unclear. The germline CDR1 and CDR2 sequences are LNHDA and SQIVND (reference sequence). V shed 1 base and J shed 4 bases, with 8 bases lying between them. CDR3 length: 14 amino acids. CDR3 DNA: TGTGCCAGTAGTATAGGGTCGAAGGGAAACACCATATATTTT. It specifies CASSIGSKGNTIYF.

This chain links TRBV6-4 with TRBJ2-2; D is possibly TRBD1 (7 bases). The CDR3 runs 16 residues. Germline loops: CDR1 MRHNA, CDR2 SNTAGT. V was cut by 6 bases and J by 3 bases, with 17 bases left in between. The CDR3 DNA reads as TGTGCCAGCAGCTCAAGGGGGGACAGCCACACCGGGGAGCTGTTTTTT. Its protein is CASSSRGDSHTGELFF.

The chain uses TRBV2 and TRBJ1-6; D call uncertain. The length of the CDR3 is 16 residues. V dropped 4 bases and J dropped 0 bases, with 10 bases sitting between them. Germline CDR1 reads SNHLY; CDR2 reads FYNNEI. The CDR3 reads CASSAEESSYNSPLHF. As DNA, the CDR3 is TGTGCCAGCAGTGCGGAGGAAAGCTCCTATAATTCACCCCTCCACTTT.

This chain uses TRBV5-6 with TRBJ2-7; 10 nucleotides line up with TRBD1. The CDR3 loop spans 15 amino acids. The J segment lost 4 bases and the V segment lost 4 bases, leaving 8 bases of the junction unmatched. The germline V gene encodes CDR1 SGHDT and CDR2 YYEEEE. The CDR3 loop is CASSPSGTGVYEQYF. The DNA for the CDR3 is TGTGCCAGCAGCCCAAGCGGGACAGGGGTTTACGAGCAGTACTTC.

This chain joins TRBV4-1 and TRBJ2-5; possibly TRBD1 or TRBD2 for D (6 bases each). The germline gives CDR1 MGHRA, CDR2 YSYEKL. The V end lost 4 bases, the J end lost 4 bases, and 16 bases lay between the germline ends. The CDR3 runs to 15 residues. CDR3 residues: CASSPSKGGPETQYF. The CDR3 DNA follows: TGCGCCAGCAGCCCCTCAAAGGGGGGTCCAGAGACCCAGTACTTC.

This clone was detected only once. The V and J genes are TRBV4-2 and TRBJ2-3; 9 bases match TRBD2. The CDR3 runs 15 residues. The J segment lost 4 bases and the V segment lost 5 bases, leaving 7 bases of the junction unmatched. Per the germline V gene, CDR1 is LGHNA and CDR2 is YNFKEQ. The CDR3 region has the DNA TGTGCCAGCAGCGGCGGGACTAGCCTACCAGATACGCAGTATTTT. This sequence encodes CASSGGTSLPDTQYF.

The chain recombines TRBV2 with TRBJ1-4; no clear D gene. The germline V gene encodes CDR1 SNHLY and CDR2 FYNNEI. Trimming took off 7 bases at V and 8 bases at J, with 20 bases between the two ends. This CDR3 comprises 15 residues. CDR3 amino acids: CASKATQSGNEKLFF. The CDR3 DNA reads as TGTGCCAGCAAAGCCACTCAGTCGGGGAACGAAAAACTGTTTTTT.

The rearrangement uses TRBV18 and TRBJ1-5, with 7 nucleotides matching TRBD1. Germline CDR1 is KGHSH and CDR2 is LQKENI. The CDR3 contains 14 residues. V shed 6 bases, J shed 5 bases, and the junction held 7 bases outside the gene matches. In nucleotides, the CDR3 is TGTGCCAGCTCCCGACAGGGTTCGGATCAGCCCCAGCATTTT. Translating it yields CASSRQGSDQPQHF.

V is TRBV5-1 and J is TRBJ1-1, with D unresolved. This CDR3 is built from 14 residues. V gave up 0 bases and J gave up 0 bases, with 6 bases separating them. Looked up from germline, CDR1 is SGHRS and CDR2 is YFSETQ. This CDR3 reads CASSLATLNTEAFF. CDR3 in DNA: TGCGCCAGCAGCTTGGCGACGTTGAACACTGAAGCTTTCTTT.

V usage is TRBV6-5 and J usage is TRBJ1-1; 7 bases line up with TRBD1. The CDR3 is made up of 15 amino acids. The ends lost 7 bases at V and 3 bases at J; junction bases unmatched: 11. The germline V gene encodes CDR1 MNHEY and CDR2 SVGAGI. CDR3 in DNA: TGTGCCAGCATTCGCGACAGGGTCTCAGACACTGAAGCTTTCTTT. It specifies CASIRDRVSDTEAFF.

The V call is TRBV5-8, the J call TRBJ1-5; TRBD1 matches 7 bases. This CDR3 is 15 amino acids long. V lost 4 bases to trimming and J lost 0 bases; unmatched junction nucleotides: 4. Looked up from germline, CDR1 is SGHTS and CDR2 is YDEGEE. CDR3 in DNA: TGTGCCAGCAGCGACTACAGGGGTAGCAATCAGCCCCAGCATTTT. Its translation is CASSDYRGSNQPQHF.

J is TRBJ1-1 and V is TRBV19; 9 nucleotides match TRBD1. Per germline, CDR1 LNHDA and CDR2 SQIVND (reference sequence). This CDR3 is built from 14 residues. J gave up 5 bases and V 8 bases, and 9 bases lay outside the gene matches. In DNA, the CDR3 is TGTGCCAGTCGGATGACAGGGGGAGGGACTGAAGCTTTCTTT. It specifies CASRMTGGGTEAFF.

The chain couples TRBV27 to TRBJ1-2, with D perhaps TRBD1 (6 bases). The CDR3 runs to 13 residues. CDR1 and CDR2 from the germline V gene are MNHEY and SMNVEV (reference sequence). Between the trimmed V and J ends, which lost 5 bases and 2 bases, there was a span of 9 bases. The CDR3 sequence: CASSRTANYGYTF. The CDR3 nucleotides are TGTGCCAGCAGTCGGACAGCAAACTATGGCTACACCTTC.

This rearrangement joins TRBV30 to TRBJ2-2; no firm D call. Deletions cut 4 bases from V and 1 base from J, with 7 bases between. The CDR3 sequence is 13 residues long. Germline-derived CDR1 and CDR2 are GTSNPN and SVGIG (reference sequence). DNA of the CDR3: TGTGCCTGGAACGGCCTGAACACCGGGGAGCTGTTTTTT. Its translation is CAWNGLNTGELFF.

The chain links TRBV19 to TRBJ2-7; 14 bases are shared with TRBD2. Germline-derived CDR1 and CDR2 are LNHDA and SQIVND (reference sequence). V lost 1 base to trimming and J lost 6 bases; unmatched junction nucleotides: 8. The CDR3 runs to 17 residues. The CDR3 reads CASSIGGTSGRAVEQYF. DNA of the CDR3: TGTGCCAGTAGTATAGGGGGGACTAGCGGGAGAGCGGTCGAGCAGTACTTC.

The genes are TRBV7-2 and TRBJ1-1; D is uncertain. The CDR3 totals 15 residues. Germline assignment: CDR1 SGHTA and CDR2 FQGNSA. The germline V and J ends were trimmed by 1 base and 5 bases, with 14 bases remaining between them. The CDR3: CASSLGFPVGTEAFF. Written as DNA, the CDR3 is TGTGCCAGCAGCTTAGGGTTTCCCGTAGGGACTGAAGCTTTCTTT.

This CDR3 is CASSFGTGSYEQYF. The CDR3 DNA sequence: TGTGCCAGCAGTTTCGGGACAGGGTCCTACGAGCAGTACTTC. The chain links TRBV27 to TRBJ2-7, with 9 bases fitting TRBD1. V was pared by 3 bases and J by 1 base, with 1 base of the junction left unmatched. The CDR3 is 14 amino acids. Germline V gives CDR1 MNHEY, CDR2 SMNVEV (reference sequence).